This TCR beta chain was sequenced in a study of vaccination effects on CD4 cells after COVID-19 (dated by TCRdb to between 2020 and 2023). With regard to the full study: Each participant received two doses of an mRNA SARS-CoV-2 vaccine, either BNT162b2 or mRNA-1273. The study compared SARS-CoV-2 spike-specific CD4+ TCR repertoires before and after mRNA vaccination in COVID-19 convalescent patients and infection-naive vaccine recipients. The full study included some 10 COVID-19 convalescent patients and a handful of SARS-CoV-2-naive healthy vaccine recipients. Cultures from other donors in the study were sequenced with the Oncomine TCR Beta short-read assay on an Illumina iSeq 100. Study-level results and caveats: Among healthy vaccine recipients, nearly all vaccine-induced clones were SARS-CoV-2 mono-reactive, and just 1 of 255 was cross-reactive with common cold coronaviruses. At late post-vaccination timepoints, both infection-induced and vaccine-induced clones showed marked clonal contraction, consistent with waning T cell responses. The study was limited by a small number of convalescent patients and lacked early post-infection timepoints.

The protocol used for the library was the immunoSEQ multiplex PCR assay. DNA from the cultured, isolated CD4+ T cells was subjected to TCR beta CDR3 sequencing. The source study handled its data this way. The analysis removed non-productive TCR sequences, trimmed reads to the CDR3 region, and retained only CDR3s that were 7 or more amino acids long. Antigen-specific clonotypes were identified with the MANAFEST web app by comparing expansion in peptide wells against reference cultures. For clones to be considered positive, expansion at FDR<0.05 versus reference and all other wells, an odds ratio above 5, and a frequency above 0.1% in two replicate wells were required. A clonotype was called cross-reactive if it was significantly expanded both in SARS-CoV-2 spike wells and in at least one common cold coronavirus spike condition. CDR3 similarity was assessed by Levenshtein distance with the stringdist R package, and unrooted trees were built with ape in R 3.6.1. Drawn from immuneACCESS, this table holds only the in-frame rearrangements with V and J called that TCRdb kept. Clones are partly lost; checked studies trace under half to an unresolved V gene and leave the rest unexplained. The D gene and trimming were derived from the DNA, and the V and J assignments and clone size from that table. This sample gives approximately 70,000 clones in total; approximately 74% of them show up just once. The ten biggest clones cover 2.5% to 3% of the sample.

Remarks on this clone: Its antigen remains undetermined. The input lacks base qualities; no much larger clone sits a single base away.

The ViraFEST assay stimulated PBMC with viral peptide pools and then used TCR sequencing to identify antigen-specific CD4+ T cell clonotypes by expansion. After more than 9 days of culture, CD4+ T cells were isolated with the EasySep CD4+ T cell isolation kit. The absence of prior SARS-CoV-2 infection in healthy vaccine recipients was confirmed by negative nucleocapsid antibodies before and after vaccination. A few million PBMC per well were cultured with approximately 10 ug/ml peptides in IMDM containing around 5% human AB serum, about 9.6 IU/ml IL-2 and gentamicin. Half of the culture medium was replaced with fresh IL-2-containing medium on days 3 and 7. Unless noted otherwise, every peptide stimulation condition was grown in triplicate wells. Using Ficoll-Paque Plus gradient centrifugation, PBMC were separated from whole blood and then either used fresh or cryopreserved at -140C. The overlapping peptide pools covered the spike proteins of SARS-CoV-2 as well as those of the common cold coronaviruses HCoV-NL63, HCoV-OC43 and HCoV-229E. The QIAamp micro DNA kit was used to extract genomic DNA from the cultured CD4+ T cells.

After removal of 6 bases from V and 5 bases from J, the junction retains 5 bases not matched to a gene. Via the germline V gene (reference sequence), CDR1 is GTSNPN and CDR2 SVGIG. Its CDR3 holds 12 amino acids, cysteine through phenylalanine. The retained sequence is limited to the CDR3, 36 bases, with the frame set at the first base. The chain is encoded by TRBV30 joined to TRBJ2-5, and 8 bases in between align with TRBD1. The sequencing here drew on CD4+ T cells from PBMCs cultured with HCoV-NL63 spike peptides, taken before COVID-19 vaccination. The cell subset or site tag for this specimen amounts to: HCoV-NL63 spike overlapping peptide pool stimulation. The sequence came from a human donor who received a COVID-19 vaccine. The base sequence is TGTGCCTGTTCCCGGGACAGGGAGACCCAGTACTTC. It is translated as CACSRDRETQYF. Full variable domain (CDR3 extended with the reference TRBV30 and TRBJ2-5 proteins): SQTIHQWPATLVQPVGSPLSLECTVEGTSNPNLYWYRQAAGRGLQLLFYSVGIGQISSEVPQNLSASRPQDRQFILSSKKLLLSDSGFYLCACSRDRETQYFGPGTRLLVL.